The TCR beta chain under discussion was sequenced for a study of shared clonotypes between healthy human individuals. The repertoire was sequenced with immunoSEQ multiplex PCR; TCRdb's copy has only in-frame clones and lacks some. In the table there are roughly 1,500,000 clones, 95% to 99% of which are singletons. The CDR3 is 14 residues long. V gave up 5 bases and J gave up 6 bases; unmatched junction bases: 7. Germline CDR1 SGHTA, CDR2 FQGTGA. This TCR was sampled from a man under 40 in good health. V usage is TRBV7-3 and J usage is TRBJ1-2, with 9 positions matching TRBD1. The specimen was naive CD4+ T cells sorted from blood. Stated subset: CD45RA+ positively selected. CDR3 region: CASSPTTGGDGYTF. In DNA form, the CDR3 reads TGTGCCAGCAGCCCAACTACAGGGGGCGATGGCTACACCTTC.